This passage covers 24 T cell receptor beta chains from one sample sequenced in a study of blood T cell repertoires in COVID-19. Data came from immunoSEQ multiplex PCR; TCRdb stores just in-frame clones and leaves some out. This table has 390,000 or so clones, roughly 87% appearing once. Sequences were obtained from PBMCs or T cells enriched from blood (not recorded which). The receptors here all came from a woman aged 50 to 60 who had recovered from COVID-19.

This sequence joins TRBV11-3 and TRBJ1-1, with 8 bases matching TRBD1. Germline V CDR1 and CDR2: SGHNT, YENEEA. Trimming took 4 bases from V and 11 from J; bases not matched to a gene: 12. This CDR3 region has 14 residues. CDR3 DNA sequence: TGTGCCAGCAGCTCCACCTGGACAGGGCCCATGGCTTTCTTT. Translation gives CASSSTWTGPMAFF.

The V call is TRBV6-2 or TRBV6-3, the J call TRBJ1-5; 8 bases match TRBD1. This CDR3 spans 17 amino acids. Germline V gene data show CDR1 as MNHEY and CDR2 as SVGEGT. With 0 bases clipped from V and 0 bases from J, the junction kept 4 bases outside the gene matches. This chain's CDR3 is CASSYSQGAVSNQPQHF. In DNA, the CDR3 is TGTGCCAGCAGTTACTCGCAGGGGGCAGTTAGCAATCAGCCCCAGCATTTT.

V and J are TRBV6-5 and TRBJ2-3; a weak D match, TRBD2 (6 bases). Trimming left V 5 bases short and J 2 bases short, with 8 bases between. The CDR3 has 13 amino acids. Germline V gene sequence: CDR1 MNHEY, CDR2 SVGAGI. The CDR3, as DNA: TGTGCCAGCAGTCGGGACTTCACAGATACGCAGTATTTT. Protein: CASSRDFTDTQYF.

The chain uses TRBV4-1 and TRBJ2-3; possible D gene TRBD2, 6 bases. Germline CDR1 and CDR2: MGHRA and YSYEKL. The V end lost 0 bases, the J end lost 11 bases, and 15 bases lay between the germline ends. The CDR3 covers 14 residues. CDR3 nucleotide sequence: TGCGCCAGCAGCCAAGATCGCGGGGTCGGGCTGCAGTATTTT. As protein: CASSQDRGVGLQYF.

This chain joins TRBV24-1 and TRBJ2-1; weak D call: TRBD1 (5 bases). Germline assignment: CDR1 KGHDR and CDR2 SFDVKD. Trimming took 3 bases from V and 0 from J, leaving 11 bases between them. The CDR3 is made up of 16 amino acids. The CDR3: CATSDGQGISYNEQFF. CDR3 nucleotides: TGTGCCACCAGTGATGGCCAGGGAATCTCCTACAATGAGCAGTTCTTC.

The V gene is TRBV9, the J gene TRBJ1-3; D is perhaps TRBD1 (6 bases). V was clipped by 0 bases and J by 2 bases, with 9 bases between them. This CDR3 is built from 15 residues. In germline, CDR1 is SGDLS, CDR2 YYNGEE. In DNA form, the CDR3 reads TGTGCCAGCAGCGTAGAGGGGGGGACTGGAAACACCATATATTTT. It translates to CASSVEGGTGNTIYF.

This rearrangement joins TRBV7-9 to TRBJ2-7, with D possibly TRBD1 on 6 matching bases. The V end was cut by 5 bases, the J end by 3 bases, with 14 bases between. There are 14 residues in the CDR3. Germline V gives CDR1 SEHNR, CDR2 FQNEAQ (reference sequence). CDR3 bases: TGTGCCAGCAGCCATAACGGACAGAACTACGAGCAGTACTTC. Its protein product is CASSHNGQNYEQYF.

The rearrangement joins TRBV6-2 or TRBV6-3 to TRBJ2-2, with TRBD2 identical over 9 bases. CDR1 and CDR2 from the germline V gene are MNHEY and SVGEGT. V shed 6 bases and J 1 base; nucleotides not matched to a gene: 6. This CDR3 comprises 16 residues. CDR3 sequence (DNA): TGTGCCAGCAGCCTTCCTAGCGGGAAGAACACCGGGGAGCTGTTTTTT. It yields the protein CASSLPSGKNTGELFF.

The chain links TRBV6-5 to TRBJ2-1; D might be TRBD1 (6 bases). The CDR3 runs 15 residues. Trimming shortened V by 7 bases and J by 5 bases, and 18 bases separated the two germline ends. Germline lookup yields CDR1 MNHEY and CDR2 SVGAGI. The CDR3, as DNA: TGTGCCAGCATCCCGTGGGGGCTATTCGACAATGAGCAGTTCTTC. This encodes CASIPWGLFDNEQFF.

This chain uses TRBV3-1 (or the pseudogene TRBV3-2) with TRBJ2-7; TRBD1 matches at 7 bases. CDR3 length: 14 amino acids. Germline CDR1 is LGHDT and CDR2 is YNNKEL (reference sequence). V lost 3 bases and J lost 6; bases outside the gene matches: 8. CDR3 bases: TGTGCCAGCAGCCACAGACAGGGAATCTCCGAGCAGTACTTC. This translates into CASSHRQGISEQYF.

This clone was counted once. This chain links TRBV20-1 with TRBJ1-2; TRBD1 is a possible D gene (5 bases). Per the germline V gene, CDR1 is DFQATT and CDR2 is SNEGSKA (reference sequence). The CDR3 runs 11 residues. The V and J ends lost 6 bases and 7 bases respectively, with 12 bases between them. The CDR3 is CSAFNRGGYTF. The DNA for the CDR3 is TGCAGTGCCTTTAATAGGGGTGGCTACACCTTC.

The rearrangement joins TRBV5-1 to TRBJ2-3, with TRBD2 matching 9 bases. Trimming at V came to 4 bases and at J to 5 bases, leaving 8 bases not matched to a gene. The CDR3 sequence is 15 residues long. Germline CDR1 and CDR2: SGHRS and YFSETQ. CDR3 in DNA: TGCGCCAGCAGCGAGGGCGGGAGGGCCGGAGATACGCAGTATTTT. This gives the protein CASSEGGRAGDTQYF.

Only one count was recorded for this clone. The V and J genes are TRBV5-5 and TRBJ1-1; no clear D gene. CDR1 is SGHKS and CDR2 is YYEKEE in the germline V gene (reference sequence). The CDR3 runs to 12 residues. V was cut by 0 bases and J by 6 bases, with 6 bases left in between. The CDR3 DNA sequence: TGTGCCAGCAGCTTGGATATCCCTGAAGCTTTCTTT. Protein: CASSLDIPEAFF.

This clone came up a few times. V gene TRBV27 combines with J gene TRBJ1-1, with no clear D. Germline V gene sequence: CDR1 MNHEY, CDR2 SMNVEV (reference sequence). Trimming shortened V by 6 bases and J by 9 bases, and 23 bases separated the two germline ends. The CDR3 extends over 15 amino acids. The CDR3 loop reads CASSYGPAGEGKAFF. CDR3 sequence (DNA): TGTGCCAGCAGCTATGGCCCCGCGGGAGAGGGAAAAGCTTTCTTT.

The CDR3 nucleotides read TGTGCCAGCTCACCCTCGGGACTAGCGGTAGATACGCAGTATTTT. Its protein is CASSPSGLAVDTQYF. The chain is built from TRBV18 and TRBJ2-3, with 11 nucleotides matching TRBD2. Looked up from germline, CDR1 is KGHSH and CDR2 is LQKENI. The trim removed 3 bases at V and 5 bases at J, leaving 4 bases unmatched. The CDR3 is made up of 15 amino acids.

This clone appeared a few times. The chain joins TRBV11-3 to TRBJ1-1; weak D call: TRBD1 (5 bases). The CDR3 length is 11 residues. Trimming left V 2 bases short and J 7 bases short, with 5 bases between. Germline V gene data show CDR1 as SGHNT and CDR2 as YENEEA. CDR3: CASSLQGEAFF. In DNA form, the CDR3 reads TGTGCCAGCAGCTTACAGGGTGAAGCTTTCTTT.

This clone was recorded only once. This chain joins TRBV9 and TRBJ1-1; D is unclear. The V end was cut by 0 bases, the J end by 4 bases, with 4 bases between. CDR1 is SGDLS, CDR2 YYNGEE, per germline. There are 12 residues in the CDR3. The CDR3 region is CASSVGATEAFF. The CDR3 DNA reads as TGTGCCAGCAGCGTAGGGGCCACTGAAGCTTTCTTT.

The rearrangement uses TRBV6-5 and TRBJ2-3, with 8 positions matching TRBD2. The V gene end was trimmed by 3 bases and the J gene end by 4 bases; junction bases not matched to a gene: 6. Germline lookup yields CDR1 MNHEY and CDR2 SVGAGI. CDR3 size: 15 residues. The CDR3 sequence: CASSYKSGRADTQYF. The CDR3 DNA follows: TGTGCCAGCAGTTATAAAAGCGGGAGAGCAGATACGCAGTATTTT.

CDR3 sequence (DNA): TGTGCCAGCAGACGGACAGGGGACTCTGGCTACACCTTC. Protein: CASRRTGDSGYTF. This chain joins TRBV6-5 and TRBJ1-2, with 9 bases that match TRBD1. J lost 7 bases, V lost 6 bases, and 6 bases had no gene match. The germline CDR1 and CDR2 sequences are MNHEY and SVGAGI. The CDR3 covers 13 residues.

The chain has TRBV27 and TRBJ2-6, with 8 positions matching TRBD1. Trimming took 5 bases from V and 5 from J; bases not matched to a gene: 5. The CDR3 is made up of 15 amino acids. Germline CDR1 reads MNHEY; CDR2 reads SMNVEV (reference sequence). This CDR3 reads CASSLQGARANVLTF. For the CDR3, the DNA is TGTGCCAGCAGTCTCCAGGGGGCCAGGGCCAACGTCCTGACTTTC. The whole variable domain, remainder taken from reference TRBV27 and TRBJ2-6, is EAQVTQNPRYLITVTGKKLTVTCSQNMNHEYMSWYRQDPGLGLRQIYYSMNVEVTDKGDVPEGYKVSRKEKRNFPLILESPSPNQTSLYFCASSLQGARANVLTFGAGSRLTVL.

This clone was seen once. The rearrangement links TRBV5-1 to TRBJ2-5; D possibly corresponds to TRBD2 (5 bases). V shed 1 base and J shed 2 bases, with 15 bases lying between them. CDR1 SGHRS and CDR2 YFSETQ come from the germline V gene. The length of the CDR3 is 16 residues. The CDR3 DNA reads TGCGCCAGCAGCTTGAAACTAGAAAGTACTCAAGAGACCCAGTACTTC. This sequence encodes CASSLKLESTQETQYF.

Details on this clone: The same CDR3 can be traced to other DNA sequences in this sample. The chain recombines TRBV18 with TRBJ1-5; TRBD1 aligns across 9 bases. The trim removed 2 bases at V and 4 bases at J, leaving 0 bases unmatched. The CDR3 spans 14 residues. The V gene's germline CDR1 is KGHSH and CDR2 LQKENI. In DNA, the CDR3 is TGTGCCAGCTCACCAGACAGGGGGAATCAGCCCCAGCATTTT. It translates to CASSPDRGNQPQHF.

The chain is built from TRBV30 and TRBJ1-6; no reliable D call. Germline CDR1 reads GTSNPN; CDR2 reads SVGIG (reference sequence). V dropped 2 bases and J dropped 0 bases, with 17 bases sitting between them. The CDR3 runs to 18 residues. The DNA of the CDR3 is TGTGCCTGGAGTTTTTCAAGCAGAGGAATCTCCTATAATTCACCCCTCCACTTT. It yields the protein CAWSFSSRGISYNSPLHF. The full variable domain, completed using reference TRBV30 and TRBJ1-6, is SQTIHQWPATLVQPVGSPLSLECTVEGTSNPNLYWYRQAAGRGLQLLFYSVGIGQISSEVPQNLSASRPQDRQFILSSKKLLLSDSGFYLCAWSFSSRGISYNSPLHFGNGTRLTVT.

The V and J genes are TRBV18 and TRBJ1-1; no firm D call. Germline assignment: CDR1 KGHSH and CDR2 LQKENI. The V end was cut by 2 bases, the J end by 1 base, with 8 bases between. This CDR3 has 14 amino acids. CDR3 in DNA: TGTGCCAGCTCACCAGACACACAGAACACTGAAGCTTTCTTT. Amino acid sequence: CASSPDTQNTEAFF.